Listed here is a single TCR beta chain. Some clones are missing from TCRdb's copy, which holds only in-frame ones; the method was immunoSEQ multiplex PCR. Here the sample spans 390,000 or so clones, around 92% being singletons. Patients from Seattle were sampled longitudinally, starting during active infection. The entry originates in a study of blood T cell repertoires in COVID-19. CDR3 length: 14 amino acids. CDR1 is SGHDT and CDR2 is YYEEEE in the germline V gene. V gave up 0 bases and J gave up 4 bases; unmatched junction bases: 1. This chain uses TRBV5-6 with TRBJ1-3; 7 positions agree with TRBD1. The TCR originated in a woman in her twenties or thirties with COVID-19, enrolled during active disease. Sample: peripheral blood. The CDR3 DNA follows: TGTGCCAGCAGCTTGGGACAGGGCGGAAACACCATATATTTT. Translation: CASSLGQGGNTIYF.